This T cell receptor beta chain appears in the sequencing data of a study of blood T cell repertoires in COVID-19. The overall study: Sites across the United States, Italy and Spain contributed samples from acute and convalescent COVID-19. T cells, B-cell-depleted T cells, or PBMCs supplied cDNA or gDNA.

The CDR3 spans 13 residues. V shed 7 bases, J shed 3 bases, and the junction held 5 bases outside the gene matches. CDR1 is SQVTM, CDR2 ANQGSEA, per germline. Only in-frame clones appear in the TCRdb table, and some are missing; sequencing was by immunoSEQ multiplex PCR. The sample includes fewer than 75,000 clones, nearly 90% of them seen just once. The sequenced sample consisted of peripheral blood. The receptor was derived from a man aged 65 to 79 with acute or convalescent COVID-19. The V call is TRBV29-1, the J call TRBJ1-5, with 8 bases matching TRBD1. CDR3 residues: CSAGTGDNQPQHF. The DNA for the CDR3 is TGCAGCGCCGGGACAGGCGACAATCAGCCCCAGCATTTT.